The next 27 T cell receptor beta chains were all read from a single sample in a study of control samples from healthy donors and cancer patients. Using immunoSEQ multiplex PCR, the repertoire was profiled, and TCRdb retains in-frame clones only, with some absent. The sample contains around 94,000 clones, around 83% of which appear only once. Sequencing was done on a sample of blood. The receptors here all came from a woman aged 50 to 60 in good health.

The genes are TRBV4-3 and TRBJ1-1, with D tentatively TRBD1 (6 bases). Germline loops: CDR1 LGHNA, CDR2 YSLEER. The CDR3 has 13 residues. V lost 10 bases and J lost 9, with 21 bases in between. Here the CDR3 reads CATREGGAGKAFF. Written as DNA, the CDR3 is TGCGCCACCCGGGAGGGGGGCGCAGGTAAAGCTTTCTTT.

The J gene is TRBJ1-5, the V gene TRBV28, with D maybe TRBD1 (5 bases). CDR1 and CDR2 (germline): MDHEN, SYDVKM. The CDR3 consists of 12 residues. V was clipped by 6 bases and J by 8 bases, with 11 bases between them. CDR3 protein: CASRGDREPQHF. The DNA of the CDR3 is TGTGCCAGCAGGGGGGATCGCGAGCCCCAGCATTTT.

The CDR3 DNA follows: TGTGCCAGCAGCTGGACAGGGCCCTCCTACGAGCAGTACTTC. This codes for CASSWTGPSYEQYF. This chain uses TRBV7-2 with TRBJ2-7, with 8 bases aligning to TRBD1. CDR1 is SGHTA, CDR2 FQGNSA, per germline. CDR3 length: 14 amino acids. Trimming removed 4 bases from V and 0 bases from J; junction bases left unmatched: 2.

V gene TRBV4-1 combines with J gene TRBJ2-7, with D possibly being TRBD2 (5 bases). In germline, CDR1 is MGHRA, CDR2 YSYEKL. V gave up 4 bases and J gave up 0 bases, with 16 bases separating them. The CDR3 length is 16 residues. The CDR3: CASSPFPDGDSYEQYF. CDR3 sequence (DNA): TGCGCCAGCAGCCCGTTCCCGGACGGGGACTCCTACGAGCAGTACTTC.

The CDR3 sequence is CASKQGPTNEKLFF. As DNA, the CDR3 is TGTGCCAGCAAACAGGGGCCAACTAATGAAAAACTGTTTTTT. The rearrangement links TRBV7-2 to TRBJ1-4; 7 nucleotides match TRBD1. This CDR3 is built from 14 residues. V gave up 7 bases and J gave up 0 bases; unmatched junction bases: 2. Germline V lookup: CDR1 SGHTA, CDR2 FQGNSA.

This clone was observed once. The V call is TRBV7-9, the J call TRBJ2-2; no definite D call. The V end lost 6 bases, the J end lost 0 bases, and 17 bases lay between the germline ends. CDR3 size: 17 residues. Germline V gene lookup returns CDR1 SEHNR and CDR2 FQNEAQ (reference sequence). The CDR3 region has the DNA TGTGCCAGCAGACCGGCCGTAGGACGCTCGAACACCGGGGAGCTGTTTTTT. Protein product: CASRPAVGRSNTGELFF.

This clone was counted once. The CDR3 protein is CASSRNRDTEAFF. The DNA of the CDR3 is TGTGCCAGCAGTCGTAACAGGGACACTGAAGCTTTCTTT. The chain couples TRBV27 to TRBJ1-1; a weak D match, TRBD1 (6 bases). CDR3 length: 13 amino acids. Deletions cut 5 bases from V and 3 bases from J, with 10 bases between. In germline, CDR1 is MNHEY, CDR2 SMNVEV (reference sequence).

This clone has only one observation. The chain employs TRBV7-2 and TRBJ2-7; 8 bases align to TRBD1. The V gene's germline CDR1 is SGHTA and CDR2 FQGNSA. J gave up 2 bases and V 5 bases, and 11 bases lay outside the gene matches. The CDR3 runs 16 residues. CDR3 sequence: CASSKDRGPLTYEQYF. In DNA, the CDR3 is TGTGCCAGCAGCAAAGACAGGGGCCCCTTGACCTACGAGCAGTACTTC.

V is TRBV2 and J is TRBJ2-7; the match to TRBD1 covers 9 bases. CDR3 length: 14 residues. Germline V gene sequence: CDR1 SNHLY, CDR2 FYNNEI. The V gene end was trimmed by 9 bases and the J gene end by 2 bases; junction bases not matched to a gene: 8. The CDR3 is CASVPGQGAYEQYF. As DNA, the CDR3 is TGTGCCAGTGTCCCGGGACAGGGAGCCTACGAGCAGTACTTC. Based on the CDR3 plus reference TRBV2 and TRBJ2-7, the full variable domain is EPEVTQTPSHQVTQMGQEVILRCVPISNHLYFYWYRQILGQKVEFLVSFYNNEISEKSEIFDDQFSVERPDGSNFTLKIRSTKLEDSAMYFCASVPGQGAYEQYFGPGTRLTVT.

This clone was counted a few times. V gene TRBV5-6 combines with J gene TRBJ1-1, with 7 bases lining up with TRBD1. In germline, CDR1 is SGHDT, CDR2 YYEEEE. V shed 4 bases and J 0 bases; nucleotides not matched to a gene: 9. The CDR3 length is 16 residues. The CDR3 coding sequence is TGTGCCAGCAGCCGCCCGTGGACAGGTATGAACACTGAAGCTTTCTTT. Translation gives CASSRPWTGMNTEAFF.

This rearrangement joins TRBV29-1 to TRBJ1-2; 8 positions agree with TRBD1. Germline trimming cut 7 bases from V and 0 bases from J; bases unmatched to any gene: 13. The germline gives CDR1 SQVTM, CDR2 ANQGSEA. CDR3 length: 16 amino acids. The CDR3 loop is CSADGQGALANYGYTF. The CDR3, as DNA: TGCAGCGCAGACGGGCAGGGGGCTTTAGCTAACTATGGCTACACCTTC.

V is TRBV6-2 or TRBV6-3 and J is TRBJ2-7, with D perhaps matching TRBD1 (5 bases). This CDR3 is built from 14 residues. Germline values: CDR1 MNHEY, CDR2 SVGEGT. Trimming took 6 bases from V and 2 from J, leaving 14 bases between them. CDR3 DNA: TGTGCCAGCAGCCTAGACAGTCGAACCTACGAGCAGTACTTC. Encoded protein: CASSLDSRTYEQYF.

CDR3 loop: CASSRGLAEGNEQFF. Written as DNA, the CDR3 is TGTGCCAGCAGTAGGGGACTAGCGGAGGGGAATGAGCAGTTCTTC. This chain connects TRBV7-2 to TRBJ2-1; 11 bases are a match to TRBD2. V was clipped by 6 bases and J by 7 bases; unmatched bases: 8. The CDR3 contains 15 residues. Germline CDR1 reads SGHTA; CDR2 reads FQGNSA.

This sequence joins TRBV7-9 and TRBJ1-2; TRBD1 aligns across 7 bases. Germline CDR1 is SEHNR and CDR2 is FQNEAQ (reference sequence). Trimming cost V 4 bases and J 4 bases; bases outside gene matches: 6. CDR3 length: 14 residues. As DNA, the CDR3 is TGTGCCAGCAGCTCAACGACAGGGCTCTATGGCTACACCTTC. Residues: CASSSTTGLYGYTF.

V and J are TRBV11-2 and TRBJ2-7, with 7 positions matching TRBD1. The V gene end was trimmed by 4 bases and the J gene end by 1 base; junction bases not matched to a gene: 7. The CDR3 has 15 residues. CDR1 and CDR2 from the germline V gene are SGHAT and FQNNGV. In nucleotides, the CDR3 is TGTGCCAGCAGCTCGAACCGGGACAGTTCCTACGAGCAGTACTTC. Protein sequence: CASSSNRDSSYEQYF.

This clone was counted between two and nine times. This chain joins TRBV4-1 and TRBJ2-2; 9 nucleotides match TRBD2. CDR1 is MGHRA, CDR2 YSYEKL, per germline. This CDR3 has 18 amino acids. V shed 4 bases, J shed 6 bases, and the junction held 15 bases outside the gene matches. The CDR3 region has the DNA TGCGCCAGCAGCCCCATCGGACTAGCGCGAACCCAGGCCGGGGAGCTGTTTTTT. Translation gives CASSPIGLARTQAGELFF.

On this clone: Within the sample, other DNA sequences also encode this same CDR3. The chain combines TRBV13 with TRBJ1-5, with D unresolved. CDR1 and CDR2 from the germline V gene are PRHDT and FYEKMQ (reference sequence). The CDR3 spans 13 residues. V was trimmed by 0 bases and J by 5 bases, leaving 5 bases between them. CDR3 DNA: TGTGCCAGCAGCTTAGGTCGGGATCAGCCCCAGCATTTT. It encodes CASSLGRDQPQHF.

The chain carries TRBV5-5 and TRBJ2-3; 10 nucleotides agree with TRBD2. Germline lookup yields CDR1 SGHKS and CDR2 YYEKEE (reference sequence). Trimming at V came to 1 base and at J to 2 bases, leaving 4 bases not matched to a gene. The CDR3 runs 16 residues. CDR3 protein: CASSLTGTSATDTQYF. In DNA form, the CDR3 reads TGTGCCAGCAGCTTGACCGGGACTAGCGCCACAGATACGCAGTATTTT.

The gene calls are TRBV7-3 and TRBJ1-2, with D perhaps matching TRBD1 (5 bases). Germline CDR1 and CDR2: SGHTA and FQGTGA. Trimming took off 5 bases at V and 2 bases at J, with 12 bases between the two ends. There are 14 residues in the CDR3. CDR3 in DNA: TGTGCCAGCAGCCCAAACGCAGGGAACTATGGCTACACCTTC. Its translation: CASSPNAGNYGYTF. Full variable domain (remainder filled in from reference TRBV7-3 and TRBJ1-2): GAGVSQTPSNKVTEKGKYVELRCDPISGHTALYWYRQSLGQGPEFLIYFQGTGAADDSGLPNDRFFAVRPEGSVSTLKIQRTERGDSAVYLCASSPNAGNYGYTFGSGTRLTVV.

The V gene is TRBV27, the J gene TRBJ1-4, with TRBD1 identical over 7 bases. The CDR3 loop spans 14 amino acids. The V and J ends lost 3 bases and 10 bases, in that order; junction bases with no gene match: 8. Germline V CDR1 and CDR2: MNHEY, SMNVEV (reference sequence). The CDR3: CASSFSRGIGKLFF. The CDR3 coding sequence is TGTGCCAGCAGTTTTAGCAGGGGGATCGGAAAACTGTTTTTT.

The CDR3 nucleotides read TGCGCCAGCAGCCAAGATTTAGATCAGCCCCAGCATTTT. Protein: CASSQDLDQPQHF. The V and J genes are TRBV4-1 and TRBJ1-5; no definite D call. The germline V gene has CDR1 MGHRA and CDR2 YSYEKL. The CDR3 is 13 amino acids. V was clipped by 0 bases and J by 5 bases, with 5 bases between them.

This chain connects TRBV18 to TRBJ1-2; D gene uncertain. Trimming shortened V by 5 bases and J by 2 bases, and 9 bases separated the two germline ends. Germline V gene sequence: CDR1 KGHSH, CDR2 LQKENI. The CDR3 spans 13 residues. This CDR3 reads CASSDDTNYGYTF. The DNA for the CDR3 is TGTGCCAGCTCAGACGACACGAACTATGGCTACACCTTC.

The J gene is TRBJ2-2, the V gene TRBV4-1; 7 nucleotides align to TRBD2. From germline, CDR1 is MGHRA and CDR2 YSYEKL. J was trimmed by 5 bases and V by 4 bases; bases with no gene match: 7. This CDR3 spans 15 amino acids. This chain's CDR3 is CASSPLAWGTGELFF. The CDR3 DNA reads TGCGCCAGCAGCCCACTAGCGTGGGGTACCGGGGAGCTGTTTTTT.

The chain couples TRBV13 to TRBJ1-6, with D tentatively TRBD1 (6 bases). The CDR3 has 16 amino acids. The V end lost 10 bases, the J end lost 10 bases, and 26 bases lay between the germline ends. Germline CDR1 and CDR2: PRHDT and FYEKMQ (reference sequence). DNA of the CDR3: TGTGCCACCACAAAGAACTCAGGGGTGGATGGGTCACCCCTCCACTTT. Encoded protein: CATTKNSGVDGSPLHF.

This chain links TRBV19 with TRBJ2-7; possible D gene TRBD2, 6 bases. The CDR3 loop spans 15 amino acids. The germline V gene encodes CDR1 LNHDA and CDR2 SQIVND (reference sequence). V was clipped by 3 bases and J by 3 bases, with 15 bases between them. In nucleotides, the CDR3 is TGTGCCAGTAGTATTGGGGGGTCTAGGGTCTACGAGCAGTACTTC. Translation gives CASSIGGSRVYEQYF.

The chain couples TRBV4-3 to TRBJ2-7, with 8 bases matching TRBD1. The J segment lost 6 bases and the V segment lost 1 base, leaving 8 bases of the junction unmatched. This CDR3 is built from 15 residues. The germline V gene has CDR1 LGHNA and CDR2 YSLEER. This CDR3 is CASSQGSGGFGEQYF. The CDR3 DNA is TGCGCCAGCAGCCAAGGTTCAGGGGGCTTTGGCGAGCAGTACTTC.

The chain is built from TRBV5-1 and TRBJ2-3; 7 nucleotides agree with TRBD2. There are 15 residues in the CDR3. J gave up 6 bases and V 4 bases, and 11 bases lay outside the gene matches. Germline lookup yields CDR1 SGHRS and CDR2 YFSETQ. CDR3 region: CASSANGGSLDTQYF. Written as DNA, the CDR3 is TGCGCCAGCAGCGCCAACGGGGGGTCATTGGATACGCAGTATTTT. Full variable domain (rest looked up from reference TRBV5-1 and TRBJ2-3): KAGVTQTPRYLIKTRGQQVTLSCSPISGHRSVSWYQQTPGQGLQFLFEYFSETQRNKGNFPGRFSGRQFSNSRSEMNVSTLELGDSALYLCASSANGGSLDTQYFGPGTRLTVL.